These 3 T cell receptor beta chains share one sample of origin, sequenced in a study of early T cells in non-severe SARS-CoV-2 infection. Using its own MiXCR run on the 5' RACE reads, TCRdb lists one record per CDR3 protein. The repertoire consists of tens of thousands of distinct CDR3 sequences, with approximately 12% occurring once and the leading ten covering around 5%. What was sequenced was whole blood. The receptors were sampled from an adult who was a healthcare worker with PCR-confirmed SARS-CoV-2 infection or an uninfected control (not recorded which).

About this clonotype itself: Being one base from a much bigger clone, this may be a read error. This chain connects TRBV7-3 to TRBJ1-1; 8 nucleotides match TRBD1. CDR1 is SGHTA and CDR2 is FQGTGA in the germline V gene. CDR3 length equals 14 residues. The CDR3 protein is CVSSPGQGNTEAFF. Here the CDR3 DNA reads TGTGTCAGCAGCCCCGGACAGGGGAACACTGAAGCTTTCTTT.

This clonotype came up many times. The chain joins TRBV7-6 to TRBJ1-6; the D is unclear. This CDR3 contains 13 residues. Trimming took off 4 bases at V and 7 bases at J, with 8 bases between the two ends. Germline V lookup: CDR1 SGHVS, CDR2 FNYEAQ. The CDR3 sequence is CASSYLHNSPLHF. Here the CDR3 DNA reads TGTGCCAGCAGCTACCTACACAATTCACCCCTCCACTTT.

This clonotype was picked up many times. The chain couples TRBV5-1 to TRBJ2-7; D uncertain. V was shortened by 4 bases and J by 2 bases, with 10 bases between the two germline ends. In germline, CDR1 is SGHRS, CDR2 YFSETQ. This CDR3 has 13 residues. This CDR3 is CASSRGSPYEQYF. DNA for the CDR3: TGCGCCAGCAGCAGAGGATCACCCTACGAGCAGTACTTC.